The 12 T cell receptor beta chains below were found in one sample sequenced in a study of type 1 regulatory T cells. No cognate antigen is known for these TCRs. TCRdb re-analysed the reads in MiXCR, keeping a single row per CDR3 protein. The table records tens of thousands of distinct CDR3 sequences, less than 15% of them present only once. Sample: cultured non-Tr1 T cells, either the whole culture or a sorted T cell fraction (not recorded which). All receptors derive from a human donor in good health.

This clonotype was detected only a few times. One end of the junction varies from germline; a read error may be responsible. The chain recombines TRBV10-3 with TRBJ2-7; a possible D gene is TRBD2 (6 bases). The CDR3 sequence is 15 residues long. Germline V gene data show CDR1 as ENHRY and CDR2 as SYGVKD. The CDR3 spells CAISELSRQAREQHF. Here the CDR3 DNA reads TGTGCCATCAGTGAGTTATCTCGGCAGGCTCGGGAGCAGCACTTC.

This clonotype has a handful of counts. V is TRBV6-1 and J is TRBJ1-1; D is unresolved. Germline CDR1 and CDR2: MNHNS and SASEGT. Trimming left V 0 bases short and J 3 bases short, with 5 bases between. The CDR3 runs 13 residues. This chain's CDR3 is CASSEAWDTEAFF. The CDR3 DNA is TGTGCCAGCAGTGAAGCCTGGGACACTGAAGCTTTCTTT.

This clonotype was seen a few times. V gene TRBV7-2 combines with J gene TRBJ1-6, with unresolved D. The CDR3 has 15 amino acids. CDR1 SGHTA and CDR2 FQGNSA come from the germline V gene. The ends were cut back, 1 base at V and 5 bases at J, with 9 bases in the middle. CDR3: CASSLEGRNNSPLHF. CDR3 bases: TGTGCCAGCAGCTTAGAGGGAAGGAATAATTCACCCCTCCACTTT.

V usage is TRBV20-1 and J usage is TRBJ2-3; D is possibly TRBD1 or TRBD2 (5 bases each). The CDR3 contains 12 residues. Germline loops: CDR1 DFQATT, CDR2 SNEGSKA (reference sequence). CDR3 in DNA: TGCAGGGTACCGGGGCTCACAGATACGCAGTATTTT. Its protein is CRVPGLTDTQYF.

The CDR3 DNA follows: TGTGCCAACGGACTCGGGGGAGAGGACATTCAGTACTTC. Translation: CANGLGGEDIQYF. The chain carries TRBV18 and TRBJ2-4; D is perhaps TRBD2 (6 bases). The length of the CDR3 is 13 residues. Trimming left V 10 bases short and J 8 bases short, with 18 bases between. CDR1 KGHSH and CDR2 LQKENI come from the germline V gene.

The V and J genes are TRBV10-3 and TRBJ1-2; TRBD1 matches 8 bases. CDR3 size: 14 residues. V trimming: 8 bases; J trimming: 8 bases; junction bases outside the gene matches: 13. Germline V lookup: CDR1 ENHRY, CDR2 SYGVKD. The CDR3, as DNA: TGTGCCATCGCCCCGGACAGGGCCATCCGGGGCTACACCTTC. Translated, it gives CAIAPDRAIRGYTF.

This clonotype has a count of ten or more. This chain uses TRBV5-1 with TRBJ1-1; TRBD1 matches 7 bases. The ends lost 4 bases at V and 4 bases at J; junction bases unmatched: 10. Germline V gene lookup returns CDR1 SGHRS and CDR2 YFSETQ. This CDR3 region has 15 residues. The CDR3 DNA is TGCGCCAGCAGCCCCTTGACAGGGAGTAGCACTGAAGCTTTCTTT. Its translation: CASSPLTGSSTEAFF.

The CDR3 bases are TGCGCCAGCAGCCCCGGGACAGTCTCAACTAATGAAAAACTGTTTTTT. It translates to CASSPGTVSTNEKLFF. The V call is TRBV5-1, the J call TRBJ1-4; 7 nucleotides line up with TRBD1. CDR1 SGHRS and CDR2 YFSETQ come from the germline V gene. J lost 0 bases, V lost 4 bases, and 6 bases had no gene match. The CDR3 spans 16 residues.

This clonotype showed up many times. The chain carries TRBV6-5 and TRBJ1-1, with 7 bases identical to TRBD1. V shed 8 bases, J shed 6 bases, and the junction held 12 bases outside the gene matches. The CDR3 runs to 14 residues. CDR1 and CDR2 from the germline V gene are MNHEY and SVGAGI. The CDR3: CASHRQGSRAEAFF. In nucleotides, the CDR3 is TGTGCCAGCCATAGACAGGGATCAAGAGCTGAAGCTTTCTTT.

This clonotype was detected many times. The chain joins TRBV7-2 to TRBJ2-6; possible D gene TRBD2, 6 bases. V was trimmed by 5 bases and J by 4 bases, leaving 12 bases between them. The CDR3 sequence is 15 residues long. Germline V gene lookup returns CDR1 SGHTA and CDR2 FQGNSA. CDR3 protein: CASSGAGPGANVLTF. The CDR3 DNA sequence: TGTGCCAGCAGCGGTGCGGGGCCAGGGGCCAACGTCCTGACTTTC.

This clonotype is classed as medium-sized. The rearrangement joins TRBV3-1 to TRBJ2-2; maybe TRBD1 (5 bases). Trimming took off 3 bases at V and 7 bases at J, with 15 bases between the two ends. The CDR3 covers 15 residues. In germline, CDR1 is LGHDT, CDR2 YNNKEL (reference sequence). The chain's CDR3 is CASSQGVRAGGELFF. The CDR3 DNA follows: TGTGCCAGCAGCCAGGGCGTCAGGGCTGGCGGGGAGCTGTTTTTT.

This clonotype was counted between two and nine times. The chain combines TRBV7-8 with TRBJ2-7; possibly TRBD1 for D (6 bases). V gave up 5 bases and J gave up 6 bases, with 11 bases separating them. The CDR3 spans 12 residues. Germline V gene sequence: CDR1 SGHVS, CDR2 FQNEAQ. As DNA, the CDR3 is TGTGCCAGCAGCCTGACAGGCCTCGAGCAGTACTTC. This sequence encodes CASSLTGLEQYF.